Listed below are T cell receptor beta chains from one sample, sequenced in a study of T cell responses to AZD1222 COVID-19 vaccine. Data came from immunoSEQ multiplex PCR; TCRdb stores just in-frame clones and leaves some out. Of about 190,000 clones in the sample, about 89% were seen once. The material was peripheral blood, obtained on day 0 of MenACWY control vaccination. The receptors here all came from an adult in good health. The conserved cysteine and the conserved F or W are not part of the CDR3 here.

>TRBV2|TRBJ1-5
ASSAEVAGNNQPQH
>TRBV5-8|TRBJ2-7
ASSLFRGAGEQY
>TRBV25-1|TRBJ2-5
ASSERGSGRLATQY
>TRBV2|TRBJ2-1
ASSEKAGGYNEQF
>TRBV19|TRBJ2-1
ASSPEGRGDYNEQF
>TRBV28|TRBJ1-5
ASSPEEANQPQH
>TRBV5-4|TRBJ1-2
ASSLSRSYGYT
>TRBV7-9|TRBJ1-2
ASSPGQRYGYT
>TRBV18|TRBJ2-1
ASSPPNLNEQF
>TRBV7-9|TRBJ2-2
ASSLLSSGISNTGELF
>TRBV7-9|TRBJ2-3
ASRTDADTQY
>TRBV3-1/TRBV3-2|TRBJ2-1
ASRKGGPGEQF
>TRBV30|TRBJ1-6
AWSVPMGQDYNSPLH
>TRBV25-1|TRBJ1-4
ASSEYQGNGNEKLF
>TRBV6-9|TRBJ1-3
ASSFPGQVMSSGNTIY
>TRBV28|TRBJ2-7
ASSFPLNVSAGQGAGEQY
>TRBV5-4|TRBJ2-7
ASSFGGGPREQY
>TRBV18|TRBJ2-7
ASSHEGYEQY
>TRBV7-9|TRBJ1-3
ASSSEYNTIY
>TRBV27|TRBJ1-6
ASSLYPTGRNSPLH
>TRBV6-2/TRBV6-3|TRBJ1-4
ASSPRFATNEKLF
>TRBV10-3|TRBJ1-1
AIRLGGSNTEAF
>TRBV9|TRBJ2-5
ASSVEGGWETQY
>TRBV11-2|TRBJ2-5
ASSLTAGQETQY
>TRBV6-6|TRBJ1-1
ASSYHRGGNTEAF
>TRBV28|TRBJ1-2
ASSSPGQKHGYT
>TRBV3-1/TRBV3-2|TRBJ2-7
ASSPSGTSVYEQY
>TRBV9|TRBJ2-5
ASSEAFGQGARETQY
>TRBV5-4|TRBJ2-5
ASSLGETVTHDTQY
>TRBV14|TRBJ2-7
ASSLGVGGSYEQY
>TRBV27|TRBJ1-2
ASSLSVTGNSYGYT
>TRBV28|TRBJ1-1
ASSPLRNSDTEAF
>TRBV28|TRBJ2-1
ASSPHTSGSSNEQF
>TRBV19|TRBJ2-3
ASSLSRGGAVADTQY
>TRBV19|TRBJ1-1
ASSILPGQNTEAF
>TRBV11-2|TRBJ1-2
ASSLGQGGYGYT
>TRBV2|TRBJ2-7
ASSDYSKLTYEQY
>TRBV7-8|TRBJ2-2
ASSLSTGELF
>TRBV28|TRBJ2-3
ASSLGTAGTDTQY
>TRBV19|TRBJ1-4
ASSIRSTTNEKLF
>TRBV9|TRBJ1-3
ASSGQGAGGNTIY
>TRBV5-4|TRBJ2-5
ASSRETQETQY
>TRBV6-5|TRBJ1-4
ASSGLRNEKLF
>TRBV5-6|TRBJ2-2
ASSLGAGELF
>TRBV7-3|TRBJ2-7
ASSLGGFEEQY
>TRBV29-1|TRBJ2-2
SANLVTNTGELF
>TRBV28|TRBJ2-7
ASSPVQGAGAYEQY
>TRBV11-2|TRBJ1-1
ASSLNSPTSGAF
>TRBV4-3|TRBJ2-1
ASSPTSGAGMEQF